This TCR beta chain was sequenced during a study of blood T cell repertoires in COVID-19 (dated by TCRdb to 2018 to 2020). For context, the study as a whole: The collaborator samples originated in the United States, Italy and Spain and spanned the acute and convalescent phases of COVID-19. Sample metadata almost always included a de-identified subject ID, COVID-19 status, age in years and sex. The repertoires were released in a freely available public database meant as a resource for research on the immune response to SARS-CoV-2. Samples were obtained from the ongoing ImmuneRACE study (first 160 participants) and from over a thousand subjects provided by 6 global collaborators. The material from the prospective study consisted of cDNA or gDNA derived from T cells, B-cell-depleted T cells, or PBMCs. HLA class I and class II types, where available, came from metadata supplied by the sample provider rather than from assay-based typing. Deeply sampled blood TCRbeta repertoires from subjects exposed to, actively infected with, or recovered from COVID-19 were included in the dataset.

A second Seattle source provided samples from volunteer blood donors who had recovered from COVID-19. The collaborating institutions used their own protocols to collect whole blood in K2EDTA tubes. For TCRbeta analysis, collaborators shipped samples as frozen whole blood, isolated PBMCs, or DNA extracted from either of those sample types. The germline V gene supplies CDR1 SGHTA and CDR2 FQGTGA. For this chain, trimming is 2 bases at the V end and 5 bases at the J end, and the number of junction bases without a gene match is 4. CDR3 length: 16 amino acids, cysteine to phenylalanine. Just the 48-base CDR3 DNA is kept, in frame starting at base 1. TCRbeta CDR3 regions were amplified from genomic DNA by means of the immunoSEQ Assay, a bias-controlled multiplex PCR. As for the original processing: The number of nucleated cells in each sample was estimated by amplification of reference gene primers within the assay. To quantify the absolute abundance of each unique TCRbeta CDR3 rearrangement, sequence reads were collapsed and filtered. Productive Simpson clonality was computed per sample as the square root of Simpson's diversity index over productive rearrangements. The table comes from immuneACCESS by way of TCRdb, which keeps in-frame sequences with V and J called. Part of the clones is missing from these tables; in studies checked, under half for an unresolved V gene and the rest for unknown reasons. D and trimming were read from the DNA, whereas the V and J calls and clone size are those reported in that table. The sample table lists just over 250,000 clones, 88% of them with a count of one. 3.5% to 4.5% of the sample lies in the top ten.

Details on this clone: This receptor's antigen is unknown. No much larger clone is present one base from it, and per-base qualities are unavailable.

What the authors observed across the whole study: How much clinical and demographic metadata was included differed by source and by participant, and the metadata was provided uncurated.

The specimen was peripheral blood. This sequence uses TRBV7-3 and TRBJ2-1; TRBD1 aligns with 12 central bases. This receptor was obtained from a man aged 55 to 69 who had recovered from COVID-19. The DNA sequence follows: TGTGCCAGCAGCTTATGGGACAGGGGGCCCAACAATGAGCAGTTCTTC. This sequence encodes CASSLWDRGPNNEQFF.